A single T cell receptor (beta chain) is shown here with its context. A much larger clone differs from this one at a single base, so this may be a read error. This record comes from a study of molecular identifiers for immune sequencing clone quantification. This CDR3 is built from 15 residues. Germline assignment: CDR1 PRHDT and CDR2 FYEKMQ (reference sequence). V lost 7 bases and J 2 bases, leaving 18 bases between the germline ends. TCRdb reprocessed the PCR reads via MiXCR and lists one record per CDR3 protein. The sample holds 20,000 or so distinct CDR3 sequences, about a fifth seen once. The chain employs TRBV13 and TRBJ2-7, with D perhaps given as TRBD1 or TRBD2 (5 bases each). Sequencing input: naive CD8+ T cells from blood, with Jurkat cell RNA spiked in. Subset defined: FACS-sorted CD8+CD4-CCR7+CD45RA+ naive T cells. The receptor comes from a human donor in good health. Some libraries in this study had Jurkat cell RNA spiked in. Here the CDR3 reads CASTRGAGPPYEQYF. CDR3 DNA sequence: TGTGCCAGCACCAGAGGGGCAGGTCCTCCCTACGAGCAGTACTTC.